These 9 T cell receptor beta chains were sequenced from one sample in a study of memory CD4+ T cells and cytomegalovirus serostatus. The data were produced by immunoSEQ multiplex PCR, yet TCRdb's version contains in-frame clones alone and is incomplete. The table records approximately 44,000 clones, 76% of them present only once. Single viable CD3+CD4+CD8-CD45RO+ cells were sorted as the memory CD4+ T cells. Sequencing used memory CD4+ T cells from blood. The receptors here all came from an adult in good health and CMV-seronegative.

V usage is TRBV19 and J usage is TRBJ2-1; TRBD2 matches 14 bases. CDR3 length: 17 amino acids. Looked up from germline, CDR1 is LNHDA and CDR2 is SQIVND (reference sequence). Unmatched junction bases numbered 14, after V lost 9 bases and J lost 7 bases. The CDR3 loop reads CASARFGTSGSGNEQFF. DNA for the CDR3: TGTGCCAGCGCCCGGTTTGGGACTAGCGGGAGTGGGAATGAGCAGTTCTTC.

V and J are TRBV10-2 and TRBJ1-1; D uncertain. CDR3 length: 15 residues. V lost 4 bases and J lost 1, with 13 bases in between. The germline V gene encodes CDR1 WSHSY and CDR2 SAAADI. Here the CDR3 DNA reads TGCGCCAGCAGTGGTGAAGGGTCGAGGAACACTGAAGCTTTCTTT. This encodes CASSGEGSRNTEAFF.

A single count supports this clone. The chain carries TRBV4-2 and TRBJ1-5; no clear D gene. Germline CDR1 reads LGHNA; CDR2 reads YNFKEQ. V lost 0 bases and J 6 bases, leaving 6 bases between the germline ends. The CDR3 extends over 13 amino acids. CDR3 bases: TGTGCCAGCAGCCAAGATCAGCTTCAGCCCCAGCATTTT. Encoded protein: CASSQDQLQPQHF.

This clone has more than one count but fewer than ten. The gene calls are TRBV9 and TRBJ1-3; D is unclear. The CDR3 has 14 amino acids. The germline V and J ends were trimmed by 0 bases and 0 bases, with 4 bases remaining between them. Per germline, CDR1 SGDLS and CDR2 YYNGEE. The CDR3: CASSVDFSGNTIYF. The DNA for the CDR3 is TGTGCCAGCAGCGTAGACTTCTCTGGAAACACCATATATTTT.

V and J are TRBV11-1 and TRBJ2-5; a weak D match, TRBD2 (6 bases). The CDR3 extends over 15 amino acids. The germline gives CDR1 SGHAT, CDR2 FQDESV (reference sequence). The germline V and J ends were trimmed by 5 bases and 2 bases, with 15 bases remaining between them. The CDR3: CASSRIVAGQETQYF. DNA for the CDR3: TGTGCCAGCAGCCGCATAGTTGCGGGGCAAGAGACCCAGTACTTC.

Here the CDR3 reads CASSLYGTGLGNTIYF. The CDR3 coding sequence is TGTGCCAGCAGCTTGTACGGGACAGGCCTAGGGAACACCATATATTTT. J is TRBJ1-3 and V is TRBV5-8, with TRBD1 matching over 8 bases. V shed 1 base, J shed 7 bases, and the junction held 10 bases outside the gene matches. The CDR3 consists of 16 residues. CDR1 SGHTS and CDR2 YDEGEE come from the germline V gene.

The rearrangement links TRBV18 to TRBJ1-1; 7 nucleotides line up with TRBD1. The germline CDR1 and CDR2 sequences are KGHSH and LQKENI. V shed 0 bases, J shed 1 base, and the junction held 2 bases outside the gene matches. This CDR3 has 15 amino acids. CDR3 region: CASSPPTGWNTEAFF. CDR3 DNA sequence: TGTGCCAGCTCACCACCGACAGGGTGGAACACTGAAGCTTTCTTT.

Here the CDR3 DNA reads TGTGCCAGCTCACCTCTCGTCGCGGTGGACGGCTACACCTTC. It yields the protein CASSPLVAVDGYTF. The V call is TRBV18, the J call TRBJ1-2; unclear D gene. V was trimmed by 3 bases and J by 8 bases, leaving 16 bases between them. Germline CDR1 and CDR2: KGHSH and LQKENI. The CDR3 loop spans 14 amino acids. Full variable domain (outside the CDR3, taken from reference TRBV18 and TRBJ1-2): NAGVMQNPRHLVRRRGQEARLRCSPMKGHSHVYWYRQLPEEGLKFMVYLQKENIIDESGMPKERFSAEFPKEGPSILRIQQVVRGDSAAYFCASSPLVAVDGYTFGSGTRLTVV.

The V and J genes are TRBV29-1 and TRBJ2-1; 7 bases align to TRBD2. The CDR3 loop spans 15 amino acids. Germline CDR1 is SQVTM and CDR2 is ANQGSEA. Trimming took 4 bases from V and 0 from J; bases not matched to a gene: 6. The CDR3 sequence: CSVGGGDGSYNEQFF. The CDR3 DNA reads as TGCAGCGTTGGGGGAGGGGATGGCTCCTACAATGAGCAGTTCTTC.